These 14 T cell receptor beta chains originate from one sample sequenced in a study of CD8+CD57+ T cells in acquired aplastic anemia. Both TCR beta VDJ combination and CDR3 sequence profiling were carried out. Genomic DNA was the template for this profiling. TCRdb itself ran the reads through MiXCR, one entry per CDR3 protein. This sample has hundreds of thousands of distinct CDR3 sequences; 60% to 80% occur once, and the top ten carry approximately 4%. Source material: sorted CD4+, CD8+, or CD8+CD57+ T cells (not recorded which) from PBMCs. These receptors all stem from a human donor in good health, serving as a control.

This chain joins TRBV25-1 and TRBJ1-3; 9 bases line up with TRBD1. The germline CDR1 and CDR2 sequences are MGHDK and SYGVNS. V lost 3 bases, J lost 6 bases, and 6 bases stayed unmatched. The CDR3 runs to 15 residues. In DNA form, the CDR3 reads TGTGCCAGCAGTGACCCACAGGGGGCGGAAAACACCATATATTTT. It encodes CASSDPQGAENTIYF.

CDR3 nucleotides: TGTGCCAGCAGCCACGAGGGAGGCTCTCAGCCCCACCATCTGACTTTC. Its translation is CASSHEGGSQPHHLTF. The rearrangement links TRBV7-2 to TRBJ2-6, with D possibly matching TRBD2 (6 bases). CDR3 length: 16 amino acids. The V end lost 5 bases, the J end lost 16 bases, and 27 bases lay between the germline ends. The germline CDR1 and CDR2 sequences are SGHTA and FQGNSA.

This clonotype was found many times. This chain connects TRBV9 to TRBJ2-6; D gene unclear. The CDR3 runs to 13 residues. Germline V gene data show CDR1 as SGDLS and CDR2 as YYNGEE. Deletions cut 4 bases from V and 4 bases from J, with 6 bases between. The CDR3 DNA reads as TGTGCCAGCAGCCCCCGGGGGGCCAACGTCCTGACTTTC. This codes for CASSPRGANVLTF.

The chain recombines TRBV29-1 with TRBJ1-5; a possible D gene is TRBD1 (5 bases). Germline V gene lookup returns CDR1 SQVTM and CDR2 ANQGSEA. Deletions cut 8 bases from V and 7 bases from J, with 21 bases between. The CDR3 length is 14 residues. CDR3: CSYSGGGSGQPQHF. The CDR3 DNA reads as TGCAGCTATTCGGGGGGAGGGTCGGGGCAGCCCCAGCATTTT.

The rearrangement uses TRBV20-1 and TRBJ1-1, with D possibly TRBD1 on 6 matching bases. V lost 0 bases and J lost 11, with 16 bases in between. Germline V CDR1 and CDR2: DFQATT, SNEGSKA (reference sequence). This CDR3 contains 13 residues. For the CDR3, the DNA is TGCAGTGCTAGAGATTTTGGGGGCCGGAATGCTTTCTTT. It translates to CSARDFGGRNAFF.

This chain connects TRBV7-9 to TRBJ2-3, with D unclear. Germline V gene data show CDR1 as SEHNR and CDR2 as FQNEAQ (reference sequence). Deletions cut 1 base from V and 14 bases from J, with 22 bases between. The CDR3 runs 15 residues. Written as DNA, the CDR3 is TGTGCCAGCAGCTTAGACAACCTGGGCAACGGCTACACGTATTTT. It codes for CASSLDNLGNGYTYF.

To note about this clonotype: The conserved phenylalanine or tryptophan is not found at the CDR3 terminus, so this likely reflects a read error. The limits of the CDR3 on the DNA are not certain, so only TCRdb's listed CDR3 is given. This chain links TRBV9 with TRBJ2-7; the table's D call TRBD1 went unverified against the DNA. CDR1 and CDR2 (germline): SGDLS, YYNGEE. Including both end residues, the CDR3 is 13 amino acids long. This CDR3 is CASSQGQFRTSSI.

About this clonotype: A much more abundant neighbour one base away suggests this may be a read error. V usage is TRBV7-2 and J usage is TRBJ2-1, with 13 nucleotides matching TRBD2. The CDR3 runs 16 residues. J lost 4 bases, V lost 5 bases, and 5 bases had no gene match. Germline CDR1 and CDR2: SGHTA and FQGNSA. The CDR3 DNA reads TGTGCCAGCAGCCACCGGACTAGCGGGGGTTACAATGAGCAGTTCTTC. It codes for CASSHRTSGGYNEQFF.

The chain has TRBV5-4 and TRBJ1-1; D perhaps matches TRBD1 (6 bases). Trimming shortened V by 2 bases and J by 4 bases, and 15 bases separated the two germline ends. From germline, CDR1 is SGHNT and CDR2 YYREEE (reference sequence). This CDR3 is 15 amino acids long. The CDR3 DNA is TGTGCCAGCAGCTTAGGGACAAGGGAATCCACTGAAGCTTTCTTT. Its translation is CASSLGTRESTEAFF.

This clonotype was counted a few times. A read error may account for a junction end that differs from germline. The rearrangement links TRBV19 to TRBJ1-2, with D unclear. CDR3 length: 12 amino acids. Germline-derived CDR1 and CDR2 are LNHDA and SQIVND (reference sequence). CDR3 coding DNA: TGTGCCAGTCGCAAAGAAGTTTATGGCTACGCCTTC. The encoded protein is CASRKEVYGYAF.

The rearrangement joins TRBV2 to TRBJ2-1; 11 nucleotides match TRBD2. CDR1 is SNHLY, CDR2 FYNNEI, per germline. The CDR3 extends over 15 amino acids. The V segment lost 6 bases and the J segment 8 bases; nucleotides outside the gene matches: 9. CDR3 DNA sequence: TGTGCCAGCAGCGTCGGGACTAGCGGTGTGTATGAGCAGTTCTTC. Translated: CASSVGTSGVYEQFF.

This clonotype was seen a single time. The junction departs from germline at one end; a sequencing error may be responsible. The chain recombines TRBV19 with TRBJ1-1, with 7 bases matching TRBD1. Looked up from germline, CDR1 is LNHDA and CDR2 is SQIVND (reference sequence). This CDR3 has 14 amino acids. CDR3 nucleotides: TGTGCCACCAGACAGGGATGTCTGAATACTGAAGCTTTTTTT. Residues: CATRQGCLNTEAFF.

Comments on this clonotype: Because the CDR3 is missing its conserved closing phenylalanine or tryptophan, this is likely a read error. The chain couples TRBV15 to TRBJ1-4; weak D call: TRBD1 (5 bases). CDR3 length equals 15 residues. Germline-derived CDR1 and CDR2 are LNHNV and YYDKDF (reference sequence). CDR3 residues: CATSRRGEAIETLFL. The CDR3 DNA is TGTGCCACCAGCAGACGGGGGGAGGCTATTGAAACACTGTTTCTT.

This clonotype appeared many times. The chain has TRBV6-1 and TRBJ2-1; D perhaps matches TRBD2 (5 bases). Trimming took 3 bases from V and 14 from J, leaving 11 bases between them. Germline V gives CDR1 MNHNS, CDR2 SASEGT. The CDR3 extends over 11 amino acids. This CDR3 reads CASSDRGREFF. DNA for the CDR3: TGTGCCAGCAGTGACCGGGGTAGGGAGTTCTTC.